The T cell receptor (beta chain) described here comes from a study of cytomegalovirus exposure and HLA in healthy donors. Trimming cost V 5 bases and J 0 bases, with 9 bases left between them. CDR3 length: 14 residues. In germline, CDR1 is SGHRS, CDR2 YFSETQ. Both 60 Vbeta primers and 13 Jbeta primers went into the PCR. Produced via immunoSEQ multiplex PCR; TCRdb's table is partial and in-frame only. The sample lists fewer than 200,000 clones, roughly 67% seen once, with 5.4% in the top ten. Findings and limits, study-wide: In a later analysis, at a false discovery rate of 0.05, under 20,000 TCR beta sequences were associated with HLA alleles. Donors were assumed by presence/absence analyses to have roughly uniform sequencing depth.

Worth noting for this clone: Antigen unknown.

This sequence was found in a woman younger than 35 in good health and CMV-seropositive. The V call is TRBV5-1, the J call TRBJ1-3; D remains ambiguous. Sequenced material: PBMCs. This CDR3 is CASSFGVSGNTIYF. The CDR3 nucleotides are TGCGCCAGCAGTTTCGGAGTCTCTGGAAACACCATATATTTT.